A selection of T cell receptor beta chains follows, all from one sample in a study of blood T cell repertoires in COVID-19. The repertoire was sequenced with immunoSEQ multiplex PCR; TCRdb's copy has only in-frame clones and lacks some. The data hold roughly 200,000 clones, with 84% observed a single time. Material for sequencing was peripheral blood. The receptors were gathered from a woman aged 70-85 years with active or convalescent COVID-19. Both conserved end residues are part of each CDR3. Fields, in order: CDR3 DNA, CDR3 protein, clone size, J gene, D gene, V gene. A D gene is named only where the DNA matches it firmly. Not all rows give a size; the values are once, few, many and, for expanded clones, a class.

DNA: TGTGCCAGCAGCCCCCGGAAGGGGCCCTCTAACTATGGCTACACCTTC; CDR3: CASSPRKGPSNYGYTF; size: NA; J: TRBJ1-2; D: NA; V: TRBV3-1/TRBV3-2
DNA: TGTGCCAGCACTCGACTGGAGGGGGGGGAGCTGTTTTTT; CDR3: CASTRLEGGELFF; size: NA; J: TRBJ2-2; D: NA; V: TRBV6-5
DNA: TGTGCCAGCAGATCAAGCTCGGGAATCGCGGGAGGGGGGCGTGGGACCGGGGAGCTGTTTTTT; CDR3: CASRSSSGIAGGGRGTGELFF; size: NA; J: TRBJ2-2; D: TRBD2; V: TRBV14
DNA: TGCGCCAGCAGGGAGGGACAGGGGGTCTCGAACACTGAAGCTTTCTTT; CDR3: CASREGQGVSNTEAFF; size: NA; J: TRBJ1-1; D: TRBD1; V: TRBV10-1
DNA: TGTGCCAGCAGCTCCCTAGGGGCCCATGAGCAGTTCTTC; CDR3: CASSSLGAHEQFF; size: NA; J: TRBJ2-1; D: NA; V: TRBV7-3
DNA: TGTGCCAGCTCACCGCGCGAGGGGGCGAACACTGAAGCTTTCTTT; CDR3: CASSPREGANTEAFF; size: once; J: TRBJ1-1; D: TRBD1; V: TRBV18
DNA: TGTGCCTGGAGTGGCACTAGCGGGACTAGTTCGCGGCAGTTCTTC; CDR3: CAWSGTSGTSSRQFF; size: NA; J: TRBJ2-1; D: TRBD2; V: TRBV30
DNA: TGTGCCACCAGTGATACACTAGGGACACTCTTATGTTACGAGCAGTACTTC; CDR3: CATSDTLGTLLCYEQYF; size: NA; J: TRBJ2-7; D: NA; V: TRBV24-1
DNA: TGTGCCAGCAGCTTGGAGGGACTAGCGGACAATGAGCAGTTCTTC; CDR3: CASSLEGLADNEQFF; size: NA; J: TRBJ2-1; D: TRBD2; V: TRBV5-4
DNA: TGTGCCAGCAGGTTACTAGCGGACGGTCGGGGGACCCAGTACTTC; CDR3: CASRLLADGRGTQYF; size: NA; J: TRBJ2-5; D: TRBD2; V: TRBV6-5
DNA: TGTGCCTGGAGTTTAGACAGCAACTCTGGAAACACCATATATTTT; CDR3: CAWSLDSNSGNTIYF; size: NA; J: TRBJ1-3; D: NA; V: TRBV30
DNA: TGTGCCAGTAGTACACTCTTGTTAATCTCTGAAGCTTTCTTT; CDR3: CASSTLLLISEAFF; size: few; J: TRBJ1-1; D: NA; V: TRBV19
DNA: TGTGCCACCAGCAGAGGCGGGAAGAAGTACCGCACAGATACGCAGTATTTT; CDR3: CATSRGGKKYRTDTQYF; size: once; J: TRBJ2-3; D: NA; V: TRBV15
DNA: TGTGCCACCAGTGATACCGGGACAGGGGGCATTCAGTACTTC; CDR3: CATSDTGTGGIQYF; size: NA; J: TRBJ2-4; D: TRBD1; V: TRBV24-1
DNA: TGTGCCAGTAGTGGTTCGGGACAGAACTATGGCTACACCTTC; CDR3: CASSGSGQNYGYTF; size: NA; J: TRBJ1-2; D: TRBD1; V: TRBV19
DNA: TGTGCTTGCGCTAGCGGGAGAATGGGTGAGCAGTTCTTC; CDR3: CACASGRMGEQFF; size: NA; J: TRBJ2-1; D: TRBD2; V: TRBV2
DNA: TGTGCCAGCAGTGCACCGGGACAGGGGAACGAGCAGTACTTC; CDR3: CASSAPGQGNEQYF; size: few; J: TRBJ2-7; D: TRBD1; V: TRBV28
DNA: TGCGCCAGCGGCCCAGGTTCCTACGAGCAGTACTTC; CDR3: CASGPGSYEQYF; size: NA; J: TRBJ2-7; D: NA; V: TRBV5-1
DNA: TGTGCCTGGAGTGTGAGGAGCGGGGAGCTGTTTTTT; CDR3: CAWSVRSGELFF; size: NA; J: TRBJ2-2; D: NA; V: TRBV30
DNA: TGCGCCAGCAGCCAAGAAGGCGGACTAGCGGGGAGGGTCAATGAGCAGTTCTTC; CDR3: CASSQEGGLAGRVNEQFF; size: once; J: TRBJ2-1; D: TRBD2; V: TRBV4-1
DNA: TGTGCCAGTGCCCCACCTCCGGCGGTACGGCAGCCCCAGCATTTT; CDR3: CASAPPPAVRQPQHF; size: NA; J: TRBJ1-5; D: NA; V: TRBV19
DNA: TGTGCCAGCAGCGCAACCCGGGACACAATACTCTACGAGCAGTACTTC; CDR3: CASSATRDTILYEQYF; size: NA; J: TRBJ2-7; D: NA; V: TRBV7-9
DNA: TGTGCCAGCAGCTTAGCGGCGGTCCAGCCCCAGCATTTT; CDR3: CASSLAAVQPQHF; size: NA; J: TRBJ1-5; D: NA; V: TRBV7-9
DNA: TGTGCCAGCAGCGAAGGCAGGGGCGGCGAGCAGTACTTC; CDR3: CASSEGRGGEQYF; size: NA; J: TRBJ2-7; D: NA; V: TRBV6-1
DNA: TGTGCCAGCAGCTTACGTTCTCCCGCGGGCTATGGCTACACCTTC; CDR3: CASSLRSPAGYGYTF; size: NA; J: TRBJ1-2; D: NA; V: TRBV11-2
DNA: TGTGCCAGCAGCTCGGGACTAGGAAGGAGGCAGTACTTC; CDR3: CASSSGLGRRQYF; size: once; J: TRBJ2-7; D: TRBD2; V: TRBV6-5
DNA: TGTGCCAGCAGTTTATCACCCCCCTCCGGGACAGGGGGCAATCAGCCCCAGCATTTT; CDR3: CASSLSPPSGTGGNQPQHF; size: NA; J: TRBJ1-5; D: TRBD1; V: TRBV27
DNA: TGCGCCAGCAGCTCCTTATCCGGCGGACAGGGGAGTGACGAGCAGTACTTC; CDR3: CASSSLSGGQGSDEQYF; size: NA; J: TRBJ2-7; D: TRBD1; V: TRBV5-1
DNA: TGTGCCAGTAGTTCAACCGGACAGGGGGGCTCCTACGAGCAGTACTTC; CDR3: CASSSTGQGGSYEQYF; size: once; J: TRBJ2-7; D: TRBD1; V: TRBV19
DNA: TGCGCCAGCCGACCCTCTAGTGGAAGCTCGCCGAACACTGAAGCTTTCTTT; CDR3: CASRPSSGSSPNTEAFF; size: NA; J: TRBJ1-1; D: NA; V: TRBV5-1
DNA: TGTGCCAGCAGTTTAGATGGAGGCTTAGGATCACCCCTCCACTTT; CDR3: CASSLDGGLGSPLHF; size: few; J: TRBJ1-6; D: NA; V: TRBV28
DNA: TGTGCCAGCAGCCCATTAGGGGGGGGACTAGCGGGAGAGGAGCAGTACTTC; CDR3: CASSPLGGGLAGEEQYF; size: NA; J: TRBJ2-7; D: TRBD2; V: TRBV11-2
DNA: TGTGCCAGTAGTTGGTCTAGCGGGAGTTCCTACAATGAGCAGTTCTTC; CDR3: CASSWSSGSSYNEQFF; size: NA; J: TRBJ2-1; D: TRBD2; V: TRBV19
DNA: TGTGCCAGCAGCTTCAGCAGGGGTCGTGTAGCGGGGAACTCCTACAATGAGCAGTTCTTC; CDR3: CASSFSRGRVAGNSYNEQFF; size: NA; J: TRBJ2-1; D: TRBD2; V: TRBV7-8
DNA: TGTGCCAGCAGCGTAGTGCAGGGTAAAGAACTATCCAGGACCCAGTACTTC; CDR3: CASSVVQGKELSRTQYF; size: NA; J: TRBJ2-5; D: NA; V: TRBV9
DNA: TGTGCCAGCAGTTTTGGCGGGGCGTCTAACTATGGCTACACCTTC; CDR3: CASSFGGASNYGYTF; size: NA; J: TRBJ1-2; D: NA; V: TRBV28
DNA: TGTGCCACCAGCAGAGAGACTAGCGTCGCCGGGGAGCTGTTTTTT; CDR3: CATSRETSVAGELFF; size: NA; J: TRBJ2-2; D: TRBD2; V: TRBV15
DNA: TGTGCCACCAGCAGGCGGGGGAACACCGGGGAGCTGTTTTTT; CDR3: CATSRRGNTGELFF; size: NA; J: TRBJ2-2; D: NA; V: TRBV15
DNA: TGTGCCAGCAGTTACTTGGGGGCGGAGACCCAGTACTTC; CDR3: CASSYLGAETQYF; size: NA; J: TRBJ2-5; D: NA; V: TRBV6-6
DNA: TGCACCAGCAGCCAAGCCCCAGACAGGGACCATCAGCCCCAGCATTTT; CDR3: CTSSQAPDRDHQPQHF; size: NA; J: TRBJ1-5; D: NA; V: TRBV1
DNA: TGCGCCAGCAGCCGGGATAGCGGGAATTCGATCCAGTACTTC; CDR3: CASSRDSGNSIQYF; size: NA; J: TRBJ2-5; D: TRBD2; V: TRBV10-2
DNA: TGTGCCAGCAGTTTGTTCGGGAGGGTGGCAGGTACGCAGTATTTT; CDR3: CASSLFGRVAGTQYF; size: once; J: TRBJ2-3; D: TRBD2; V: TRBV27
DNA: TGTGCCAGCAGCTTAAGTCAGGGGCCGAGGGAGACCCAGTACTTC; CDR3: CASSLSQGPRETQYF; size: NA; J: TRBJ2-5; D: NA; V: TRBV7-9
DNA: TGTGCCAGCAGTGAAAACCCGGGACTAGGCTACGAGCAGTACTTC; CDR3: CASSENPGLGYEQYF; size: once; J: TRBJ2-7; D: TRBD2; V: TRBV2
DNA: TGTGCCAGCAGCCCCCAGGCGAACTATGGCTACACCTTC; CDR3: CASSPQANYGYTF; size: NA; J: TRBJ1-2; D: NA; V: TRBV11-1
DNA: TGTGCCAGCAGTACAGGGGCCTACTCTGGAAACACCATATATTTT; CDR3: CASSTGAYSGNTIYF; size: NA; J: TRBJ1-3; D: TRBD1; V: TRBV6-5